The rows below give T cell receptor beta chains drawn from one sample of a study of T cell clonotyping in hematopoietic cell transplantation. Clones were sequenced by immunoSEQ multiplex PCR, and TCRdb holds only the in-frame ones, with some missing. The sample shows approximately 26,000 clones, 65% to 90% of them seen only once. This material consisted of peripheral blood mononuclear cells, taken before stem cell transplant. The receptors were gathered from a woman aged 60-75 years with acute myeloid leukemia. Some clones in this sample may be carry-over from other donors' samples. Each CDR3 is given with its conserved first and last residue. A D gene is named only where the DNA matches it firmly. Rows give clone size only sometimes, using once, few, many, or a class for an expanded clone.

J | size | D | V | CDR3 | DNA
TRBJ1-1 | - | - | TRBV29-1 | CSVRQNTEAFF | TGCAGCGTTCGGCAGAACACTGAAGCTTTCTTT
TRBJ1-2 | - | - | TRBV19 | CASSRQSKDYGYTF | TGTGCCAGTAGTAGGCAGTCAAAGGACTATGGCTACACCTTC
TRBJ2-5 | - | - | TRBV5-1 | CASSLDVGSQETQYF | TGCGCCAGCAGCTTGGATGTGGGATCCCAAGAGACCCAGTACTTC
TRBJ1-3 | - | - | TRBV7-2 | CASSLERFGGNTIYF | TGTGCCAGCAGCTTGGAGAGGTTTGGGGGAAACACCATATATTTT
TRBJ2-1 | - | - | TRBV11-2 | CASSFQGYNEQFF | TGTGCCAGCAGCTTCCAAGGGTACAATGAGCAGTTCTTC
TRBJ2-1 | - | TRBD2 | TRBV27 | CASSTLLAGLDNEQFF | TGTGCCAGCAGCACCCTTCTAGCGGGTCTAGACAATGAGCAGTTCTTC
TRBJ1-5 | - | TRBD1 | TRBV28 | CASSPPYRGIVQPQHF | TGTGCCAGCAGTCCCCCTTACAGGGGTATCGTTCAGCCCCAGCATTTT
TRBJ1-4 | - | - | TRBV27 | CASSEGRAEKLFF | TGTGCCAGCAGTGAGGGACGCGCTGAAAAACTGTTTTTT
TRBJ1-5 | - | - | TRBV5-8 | CASSLHLGTGNQPQHF | TGTGCCAGCAGCTTGCACCTGGGGACGGGCAATCAGCCCCAGCATTTT
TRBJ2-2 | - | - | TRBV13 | CASSRPGELFF | TGTGCCAGCAGCCGCCCAGGGGAGCTGTTTTTT
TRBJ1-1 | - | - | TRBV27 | CASSPRSYTEAFF | TGTGCCAGCAGTCCCCGGTCCTACACTGAAGCTTTCTTT
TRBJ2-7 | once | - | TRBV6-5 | CASSPGGLAYEQYF | TGTGCCAGCAGCCCCGGTGGCTTAGCCTACGAGCAGTACTTC
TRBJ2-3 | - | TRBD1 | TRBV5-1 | CASSFTRDRAPDTQYF | TGCGCCAGCAGCTTCACCCGGGACAGGGCCCCAGATACGCAGTATTTT
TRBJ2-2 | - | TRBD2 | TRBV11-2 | CASSFSGGFLGTNTGELFF | TGTGCCAGCAGTTTTAGCGGGGGGTTTCTGGGGACGAACACCGGGGAGCTGTTTTTT
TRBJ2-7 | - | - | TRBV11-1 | CASSLSQLGEQYF | TGTGCCAGCAGCTTATCCCAACTGGGGGAGCAGTACTTC
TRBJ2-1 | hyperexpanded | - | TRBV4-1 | CASSQDTRDSYNEQFF | TGCGCCAGCAGCCAAGATACCCGGGACTCCTACAATGAGCAGTTCTTC
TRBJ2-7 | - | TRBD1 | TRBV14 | CASSPRDRGRHEQYF | TGTGCCAGCAGCCCGCGGGACAGGGGGAGACACGAGCAGTACTTC
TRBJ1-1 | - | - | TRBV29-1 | CSVVQGYTEAFF | TGCAGCGTGGTCCAGGGCTACACTGAAGCTTTCTTT
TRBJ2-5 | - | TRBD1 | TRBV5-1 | CASSSQDRGQETQYF | TGCGCCAGCAGCTCCCAAGACAGGGGCCAAGAGACCCAGTACTTC
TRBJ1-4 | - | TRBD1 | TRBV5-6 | CASSAQGDRGEKLFF | TGTGCCAGCAGCGCCCAGGGGGATCGCGGTGAAAAACTGTTTTTT
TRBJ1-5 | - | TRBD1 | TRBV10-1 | CASGQGEEENQPQHF | TGCGCCAGCGGACAGGGGGAAGAGGAAAATCAGCCCCAGCATTTT
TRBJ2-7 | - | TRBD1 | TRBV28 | CAINDRGSREYF | TGTGCCATCAACGACAGGGGAAGCAGAGAGTACTTC
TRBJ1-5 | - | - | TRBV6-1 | CASSDQTGSNQPQHF | TGTGCCAGCAGTGATCAGACAGGTAGCAATCAGCCCCAGCATTTT
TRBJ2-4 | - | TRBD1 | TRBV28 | CASSLVQRQGNF | TGTGCCAGCAGCTTAGTTCAACGACAGGGTAACTTC
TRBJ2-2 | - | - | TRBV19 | CASSILSDTGELFF | TGTGCCAGTAGTATCCTGAGTGACACCGGGGAGCTGTTTTTT
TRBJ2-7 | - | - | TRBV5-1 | CASSLESGREQYF | TGCGCCAGCAGCTTGGAATCGGGGCGCGAGCAGTACTTC
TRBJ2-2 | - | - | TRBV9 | CASSVGTTSGELFF | TGTGCCAGCAGCGTAGGGACTACTTCCGGGGAGCTGTTTTTT
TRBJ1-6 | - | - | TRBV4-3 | CASSQPQVAITYNSPLHF | TGCGCCAGCAGCCAACCACAGGTCGCCATCACCTATAATTCACCCCTCCACTTT